The rows below give T cell receptor beta chains drawn from one sample of a study of post-analysis software for immune sequencing data. One entry per CDR3 protein results from TCRdb running MiXCR on the PCR reads. This table holds roughly 600,000 distinct CDR3 sequences, about 44% found once. Sequences were obtained from blood. These receptors all come from a girl between 10 and 17 years old with multiple sclerosis. The CDR3 runs from the conserved cysteine through the conserved F or W. A D gene is named only where the DNA matches it firmly. A row's size may be missing; if present it is once, few, many or a size class.

.	.	TRBV12-3/TRBV12-4	TRBJ2-3	CASSSLNTDMQYF	TGTGCCAGCAGCTCTTTGAATACAGATATGCAGTATTTT
TRBD2	.	TRBV20-1	TRBJ2-1	CSARGLAGGITEQFF	TGCAGTGCTAGAGGACTAGCGGGGGGGATCACTGAGCAGTTCTTC
.	.	TRBV6-5	TRBJ2-3	CASSYSGSTSTDTQYF	TGTGCCAGCAGTTACTCGGGCAGCACTAGCACAGATACGCAGTATTTT
.	.	TRBV29-1	TRBJ2-7	CSVDSVLGQYF	TGCAGCGTTGATTCGGTTTTGGGGCAGTACTTC
TRBD1	once	TRBV4-1	TRBJ1-4	CASSQEWDRVASEKLFF	TGCGCCAGCAGCCAAGAATGGGACAGGGTGGCTAGTGAAAAACTGTTTTTT
TRBD1	few	TRBV27	TRBJ2-7	CASRGDRGRHAYEQYF	TGTGCCAGCAGAGGGGACAGGGGACGGCATGCCTACGAGCAGTACTTC
TRBD2	.	TRBV3-1	TRBJ2-1	CASSPIPMPMAGVSYNEQFF	TGTGCCAGCAGCCCGATACCAATGCCTATGGCGGGAGTATCCTACAATGAGCAGTTCTTC
TRBD1	.	TRBV12-3/TRBV12-4	TRBJ2-6	CASSLRGQGSSGANVLTF	TGTGCCAGCAGTTTAAGAGGACAGGGGAGCTCTGGGGCCAACGTCCTGACTTTC
.	.	TRBV7-9	TRBJ1-6	CASSPLGGNSPLHF	TGTGCCAGCAGCCCCCTCGGAGGGAATTCACCCCTCCACTTT
.	.	TRBV4-1	TRBJ1-1	CASSQDPIGNTEAFF	TGCGCCAGCAGCCAAGATCCGATAGGTAACACTGAAGCTTTCTTT
.	few	TRBV5-6	TRBJ2-6	CASSLVVAAPFSGANVLTF	TGTGCCAGCAGCTTGGTGGTAGCGGCACCGTTCTCTGGGGCCAACGTCCTGACTTTC
TRBD1	.	TRBV30	TRBJ1-5	CAWSGTGVGQPQHF	TGTGCCTGGAGTGGCACAGGGGTGGGGCAGCCCCAGCATTTT
TRBD1	.	TRBV20-1	TRBJ2-5	CSANRDRGKETQYF	TGCAGTGCAAACCGGGACAGGGGGAAAGAGACCCAGTACTTC
.	.	TRBV3-1	TRBJ2-7	CASSPGIASTYEQYF	TGTGCCAGCAGCCCTGGGATAGCATCTACCTACGAGCAGTACTTC
.	.	TRBV6-1	TRBJ2-7	CASSEPASAKRSYNEQYF	TGTGCCAGCAGTGAGCCGGCTAGCGCTAAGCGCTCCTACAATGAGCAGTACTTC
.	.	TRBV9	TRBJ1-2	CASSEPRGGNYGYTF	TGTGCCAGCAGCGAACCCAGGGGAGGGAACTATGGCTACACCTTC
.	few	TRBV6-6	TRBJ2-7	CASSYSTGSDEQYF	TGTGCCAGCAGTTACTCAACAGGGAGCGACGAGCAGTACTTC
TRBD2	.	TRBV19	TRBJ2-1	CATRVRLAGGPDVYNEQFF	TGTGCCACTAGGGTCCGACTAGCGGGGGGGCCCGATGTATACAATGAGCAGTTCTTC
TRBD2	.	TRBV4-1	TRBJ2-3	CASSQAYGGDTQYF	TGCGCCAGCAGCCAAGCCTACGGGGGGGATACGCAGTATTTT
.	.	TRBV6-4	TRBJ1-2	CASSDPGEGHGYTF	TGTGCCAGCAGTGACCCGGGAGAGGGCCATGGCTACACCTTC
.	few	TRBV7-3	TRBJ2-7	CASSLAHGGDEQYF	TGTGCCAGCAGCTTAGCCCACGGAGGAGACGAGCAGTACTTC
TRBD2	.	TRBV5-1	TRBJ2-5	CASSTGPSGRAEETQYF	TGCGCCAGCAGCACTGGACCTAGCGGGAGGGCAGAGGAGACCCAGTACTTC
.	few	TRBV7-2	TRBJ2-3	CASSLAQGTDTQYF	TGTGCCAGCAGCTTAGCGCAAGGGACAGATACGCAGTATTTT
.	few	TRBV7-9	TRBJ2-1	CASSLVTGDFDEQFF	TGTGCCAGCAGCTTAGTAACCGGGGATTTCGATGAGCAGTTCTTC
.	few	TRBV28	TRBJ2-7	CASSFFGYEQYF	TGTGCCAGCAGTTTTTTTGGCTACGAGCAGTACTTC
.	few	TRBV25-1	TRBJ1-6	CASTDGYASSPLHF	TGTGCCAGCACTGACGGCTACGCATCTTCACCCCTCCACTTT
TRBD2	.	TRBV5-1	TRBJ2-7	CASSLALGLAGSYEQYF	TGCGCCAGCAGCTTGGCCCTGGGACTAGCCGGCTCCTACGAGCAGTACTTC
TRBD1	few	TRBV20-1	TRBJ2-7	CSARTGPNYEQYF	TGCAGTGCCAGGACAGGGCCCAACTACGAGCAGTACTTC
.	.	TRBV4-1	TRBJ1-5	CASSRRVGEPNQPQHF	TGCGCCAGCAGCCGCCGGGTGGGGGAACCCAATCAGCCCCAGCATTTT
.	.	TRBV5-1	TRBJ2-5	CASSRWDPAETQYF	TGCGCCAGCAGCCGCTGGGACCCCGCAGAGACCCAGTACTTC
TRBD1	few	TRBV3-1	TRBJ2-5	CASSHGQGPFGETQYF	TGTGCCAGCAGCCACGGACAGGGGCCCTTCGGAGAGACCCAGTACTTC